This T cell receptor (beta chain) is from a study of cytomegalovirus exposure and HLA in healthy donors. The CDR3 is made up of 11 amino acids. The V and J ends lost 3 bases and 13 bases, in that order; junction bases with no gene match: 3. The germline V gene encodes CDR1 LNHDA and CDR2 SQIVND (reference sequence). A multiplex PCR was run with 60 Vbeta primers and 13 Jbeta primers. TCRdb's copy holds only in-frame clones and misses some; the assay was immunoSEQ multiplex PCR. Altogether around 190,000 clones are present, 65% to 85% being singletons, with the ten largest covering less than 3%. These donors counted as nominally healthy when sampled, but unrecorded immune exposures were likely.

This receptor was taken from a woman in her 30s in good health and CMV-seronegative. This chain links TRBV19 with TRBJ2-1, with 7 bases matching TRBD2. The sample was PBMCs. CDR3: CASSMGRDQFF. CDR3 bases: TGTGCCAGTAGTATGGGGAGGGATCAGTTCTTC.